The T cell receptor (beta chain) under discussion was sequenced for a study of beta chain features in type 1 diabetes. Study outcomes and limitations: Compared with healthy donors, patients appeared to share more similar naive, central memory and regulatory TCRB repertoires.

All of the isolated RNA was reverse transcribed, so expressed TCRB transcripts were sequenced. TCRdb keeps only in-frame clones here, not all; method: immunoSEQ multiplex PCR. The data show some 220,000 clones, approximately 10% seen once. Regarding this clone: No antigen is known for it.

The CDR3 sequence is 13 residues long. Trimming took off 0 bases at V and 9 bases at J, with 9 bases between the two ends. The germline V gene encodes CDR1 LGHNA and CDR2 YNFKEQ. The J gene is TRBJ1-3, the V gene TRBV4-2; D call uncertain. The sample comprised central memory CD4+ T cells from blood. The receptor comes from a man aged 18-30 years in good health. CDR3 DNA sequence: TGTGCCAGCAGCCAAGATTGGAGCCGCACCATATATTTT. This sequence encodes CASSQDWSRTIYF.